The following is a T cell receptor (beta chain) sequence with its context. What it binds is not known. Other DNA sequences in this specimen translate into the identical CDR3. The record originates from a study of shared clonotypes between healthy human individuals. Study context: Samples came from two female and three male donors aged 18 to 49.

Study-level findings and limits: Some clonotypes were shared by all four sorted-subset donors, while others were not shared. The non-shared ones had lower generation probabilities than the shared ones. In this cohort, only blood was sampled, and tissue repertoires likely differ.

This CDR3 contains 11 residues. Germline V gene data show CDR1 as SGHVS and CDR2 as FQNEAQ. V was trimmed by 6 bases and J by 3 bases, leaving 6 bases between them. Sequencing was performed with immunoSEQ multiplex PCR; in TCRdb, only in-frame clones are kept and a portion is missing. This sample yields 2,100,000 or so clones, of which nearly 97% are seen a single time; about 0.13% belongs to the top ten. The clonotype comes from a man younger than 30 in good health. The gene calls are TRBV7-8 and TRBJ2-7; D is unclear. The sequencing sample was made of naive CD4+ T cells sorted from blood. Subset denoted: CD45RA+ positively selected. The DNA of the CDR3 is TGTGCCAGCAGTCCAGACTACGAGCAGTACTTC. The encoded protein is CASSPDYEQYF. The full variable domain, its missing parts supplied by reference TRBV7-8 and TRBJ2-7, is GAGVSQSPRYKVAKRGQDVALRCDPISGHVSLFWYQQALGQGPEFLTYFQNEAQLDKSGLPSDRFFAERPEGSVSTLKIQRTQQEDSAVYLCASSPDYEQYFGPGTRLTVT.